This T cell receptor beta chain is from a study of blood T cell repertoires in COVID-19. About the research overall: Collection of acute and convalescent COVID-19 samples took place in the United States, Italy and Spain. Sources were T cells, B-cell-depleted T cells, or PBMCs; the material itself was cDNA or gDNA.

Germline-derived CDR1 and CDR2 are MDHEN and SYDVKM. The ends lost 8 bases at V and 5 bases at J; junction bases unmatched: 4. This CDR3 has 12 amino acids. The authors' processing: Cell counts per sample came from amplifying reference gene primers. Produced via immunoSEQ multiplex PCR; TCRdb's table is partial and in-frame only. V, J and clone size were drawn from that table, and D and trimming were deduced from the DNA. Among tens of thousands of clones, 86% were seen once, and the ten largest hold around 5%. This rearrangement joins TRBV28 to TRBJ2-7; TRBD1 agrees at 9 bases. The receptor was isolated from a man in his forties or fifties with active COVID-19. The sample was peripheral blood. The CDR3 protein is CASVNRGHEQYF. The DNA for the CDR3 is TGTGCCAGCGTAAACAGGGGGCACGAGCAGTACTTC.